The next 9 T cell receptor beta chains were all read from a single sample in a study of blood T cell repertoires in COVID-19. Profiling relied on immunoSEQ multiplex PCR, and the TCRdb table lists in-frame clones only, not all of them. The repertoire holds about 46,000 clones, with 86% as singletons. Sequenced input: PBMCs or T cells enriched from blood (not recorded which). These receptor sequences come from a woman aged 45-59 years who had recovered from COVID-19.

CDR3 coding DNA: TGTGCCAGCAGAAGGGGTGATGGCTACACCTTC. Protein product: CASRRGDGYTF. V usage is TRBV6-5 and J usage is TRBJ1-2; possible D gene TRBD1, 5 bases. This CDR3 region has 11 residues. Looked up from germline, CDR1 is MNHEY and CDR2 is SVGAGI. The V gene lost 6 bases and the J gene lost 6 bases, with 8 bases spanning the gap.

V is TRBV30 and J is TRBJ1-1, with TRBD1 as a possible D gene (5 bases). V was clipped by 3 bases and J by 5 bases, with 16 bases between them. The germline V gene encodes CDR1 GTSNPN and CDR2 SVGIG (reference sequence). The CDR3 is made up of 14 amino acids. This chain's CDR3 is CAWSIPGGGTEAFF. Written as DNA, the CDR3 is TGTGCCTGGAGCATCCCGGGGGGAGGGACTGAAGCTTTCTTT.

This chain connects TRBV19 to TRBJ1-6; D is possibly TRBD1 (5 bases). The V end lost 2 bases, the J end lost 7 bases, and 15 bases lay between the germline ends. CDR1 and CDR2 (germline): LNHDA, SQIVND (reference sequence). This CDR3 has 16 residues. The CDR3 DNA follows: TGTGCCAGTAGTATAACCTCCGGGACTGGAAATTCACCCCTCCACTTT. This encodes CASSITSGTGNSPLHF.

The chain has TRBV6-1 and TRBJ2-7; maybe TRBD1 (6 bases). This CDR3 is built from 15 residues. The V gene lost 3 bases and the J gene lost 0 bases, with 12 bases spanning the gap. The germline V gene has CDR1 MNHNS and CDR2 SASEGT. This CDR3 reads CASSEALQGSYEQYF. CDR3 coding DNA: TGTGCCAGCAGTGAGGCCCTACAGGGCTCCTACGAGCAGTACTTC.

This clone was detected once. The chain couples TRBV28 to TRBJ2-7, with 12 bases fitting TRBD2. CDR3 length equals 15 residues. V lost 5 bases to trimming and J lost 7 bases; unmatched junction nucleotides: 9. CDR1 MDHEN and CDR2 SYDVKM come from the germline V gene. DNA for the CDR3: TGTGCCAGCAGTCCACGACTAGCGGGAGTGAGAGAGCAGTACTTC. Translation gives CASSPRLAGVREQYF.

This clone came up once. V gene TRBV28 combines with J gene TRBJ2-7, with D possibly TRBD1 on 5 matching bases. V dropped 2 bases and J dropped 2 bases, with 10 bases sitting between them. Germline lookup yields CDR1 MDHEN and CDR2 SYDVKM. The CDR3 consists of 14 residues. As DNA, the CDR3 is TGTGCCAGCAGTTTAGGGGCGGTTCCCTACGAGCAGTACTTC. Translating it yields CASSLGAVPYEQYF.

The chain couples TRBV3-1 (or the pseudogene TRBV3-2) to TRBJ1-2; D perhaps matches TRBD1 (6 bases). From germline, CDR1 is LGHDT and CDR2 YNNKEL (reference sequence). V was clipped by 1 base and J by 6 bases, with 24 bases between them. This CDR3 comprises 18 residues. CDR3 bases: TGTGCCAGCAGCCAAGCCAGTGGAGGGGGGGATTCTGAAGATGGCTACACCTTC. Amino acids: CASSQASGGGDSEDGYTF.

The chain uses TRBV7-2 and TRBJ2-2; 7 nucleotides align to TRBD1. With V trimmed by 3 bases and J by 1 base, 2 bases remained unmatched. Germline V lookup: CDR1 SGHTA, CDR2 FQGNSA. The CDR3 has 15 residues. The CDR3 loop is CASSFDRVNTGELFF. The CDR3 coding sequence is TGTGCCAGCAGCTTCGACAGGGTGAACACCGGGGAGCTGTTTTTT.

This sequence joins TRBV29-1 and TRBJ2-4; 8 nucleotides line up with TRBD1. The germline CDR1 and CDR2 sequences are SQVTM and ANQGSEA. The CDR3 is 13 residues long. The ends lost 5 bases at V and 5 bases at J; junction bases unmatched: 5. CDR3 region: CSVRTGSQNIQYF. In DNA form, the CDR3 reads TGCAGCGTTCGGACAGGGTCCCAAAACATTCAGTACTTC.